Below are 19 T cell receptor beta chains sequenced from a single sample in a study of control samples from healthy donors and cancer patients. Libraries were prepared by immunoSEQ multiplex PCR; TCRdb keeps only in-frame clonotypes and omits some of them. The sample holds around 230,000 clones, 85% to 95% seen once. The sample was blood. Source of these receptors: a man in his forties or fifties in good health.

CDR3 sequence (DNA): TGTGCCAGCAGCCGCCCGGGCACTGAAGCTTTCTTT. It encodes CASSRPGTEAFF. The genes are TRBV14 and TRBJ1-1; no clear D gene. Germline CDR1 and CDR2: SGHDN and FVKESK. CDR3 size: 12 residues. The V and J ends lost 4 bases and 4 bases respectively, with 7 bases between them.

V usage is TRBV2 and J usage is TRBJ2-1, with D perhaps matching TRBD2 (6 bases). The V and J ends lost 6 bases and 4 bases respectively, with 10 bases between them. The CDR3 runs to 13 residues. Germline V gene data show CDR1 as SNHLY and CDR2 as FYNNEI. Written as DNA, the CDR3 is TGTGCCAGCAGGGCCGGGGGTTACAATGAGCAGTTCTTC. Protein sequence: CASRAGGYNEQFF.

The chain links TRBV4-2 to TRBJ1-2; TRBD1 matches 10 bases. The V and J ends lost 3 bases and 6 bases, in that order; junction bases with no gene match: 4. CDR3 size: 14 residues. The germline V gene encodes CDR1 LGHNA and CDR2 YNFKEQ. In DNA form, the CDR3 reads TGTGCCAGCAGCCAGTCCGGACAGGGGGATGGCTACACCTTC. Amino acid sequence: CASSQSGQGDGYTF.

The chain has TRBV7-7 and TRBJ1-4; D gene ambiguous. The V gene's germline CDR1 is SSHAT and CDR2 FNYEAQ (reference sequence). This CDR3 has 10 amino acids. CDR3 DNA: TGTGAGTGGGTATGGGAAAAACTGTTTTTT. Residues: CEWVWEKLFF.

This chain links TRBV6-4 with TRBJ1-6; D gene uncertain. The CDR3 spans 13 residues. Germline CDR1 and CDR2: MRHNA and SNTAGT. Trimming pared 3 bases from V and 9 bases from J, leaving 9 bases between. CDR3 sequence reads: CASSDQAGSPLHF. CDR3 in DNA: TGTGCCAGCAGTGATCAGGCTGGTTCACCCCTCCACTTT.

Worth noting for this clone: This CDR3 fails to terminate in the conserved phenylalanine or tryptophan, so it likely reflects a read error. The limits of the CDR3 on the DNA are not certain, so only TCRdb's listed CDR3 is given. The chain uses TRBV7-8 and TRBJ2-7; the table's D call, TRBD2, has no DNA check behind it. The CDR3 spans 14 residues, counting both ends. Germline lookup yields CDR1 SGHVS and CDR2 FQNEAQ. CDR3 sequence: CASSLAPGATSSTL.

The rearrangement joins TRBV9 to TRBJ2-5; 9 nucleotides align to TRBD1. The CDR3 contains 16 residues. Trimming at V came to 0 bases and at J to 1 base, leaving 4 bases not matched to a gene. Germline assignment: CDR1 SGDLS and CDR2 YYNGEE. The CDR3 sequence is CASSVALGQGQETQYF. The CDR3 DNA reads as TGTGCCAGCAGCGTAGCTCTGGGACAGGGCCAAGAGACCCAGTACTTC.

The V and J genes are TRBV6-5 and TRBJ2-3; D gene ambiguous. Deletions cut 7 bases from V and 6 bases from J, with 8 bases between. The CDR3 is 11 amino acids. Per germline, CDR1 MNHEY and CDR2 SVGAGI. DNA for the CDR3: TGTGCCAGCACCCCTTCTGATACGCAGTATTTT. Translating gives CASTPSDTQYF.

The CDR3 nucleotides read TGTGCCAGCCGACTAGCGGAACCCTACGAGCAGTACTTC. Translating it yields CASRLAEPYEQYF. The chain is built from TRBV7-2 and TRBJ2-7; 9 bases agree with TRBD2. V was clipped by 8 bases and J by 2 bases; unmatched bases: 4. The germline V gene encodes CDR1 SGHTA and CDR2 FQGNSA. CDR3 size: 13 residues.

This clone was seen a single time. The chain combines TRBV6-6 with TRBJ1-2; D gene unclear. V lost 6 bases to trimming and J lost 7 bases, with 9 bases between them. CDR3 length: 11 residues. Per germline, CDR1 MNHNY and CDR2 SVGAGI (reference sequence). CDR3 in amino acids: CASRFDIGYTF. The CDR3 region has the DNA TGTGCCAGCAGGTTCGACATTGGCTACACCTTC.

The V call is TRBV9, the J call TRBJ1-6; 9 bases are shared with TRBD1. V lost 4 bases, J lost 9 bases, and 8 bases stayed unmatched. In germline, CDR1 is SGDLS, CDR2 YYNGEE. The length of the CDR3 is 15 residues. The CDR3 here is CASSPRTGVISPLHF. The CDR3 DNA sequence: TGTGCCAGCAGCCCCCGGACAGGGGTGATTTCACCCCTCCACTTT.

The gene calls are TRBV24-1 and TRBJ2-5; perhaps TRBD1 as D (6 bases). CDR3 size: 15 residues. Germline lookup yields CDR1 KGHDR and CDR2 SFDVKD. Trimming cost V 0 bases and J 2 bases, with 9 bases left between them. The CDR3 coding sequence is TGTGCCACCAGTGATTTGCGGCAGGGGCAAGAGACCCAGTACTTC. Protein sequence: CATSDLRQGQETQYF.

The chain uses TRBV28 and TRBJ1-2; unclear D gene. V lost 2 bases, J lost 8 bases, and 15 bases lay in between. The CDR3 loop spans 14 amino acids. The germline V gene has CDR1 MDHEN and CDR2 SYDVKM. CDR3 coding DNA: TGTGCCAGCAGTTTAACTTCCATACAAATGGGCTACACCTTC. Residues: CASSLTSIQMGYTF.

This chain links TRBV9 with TRBJ2-1; D might be TRBD1 or TRBD2, each matching 6 bases. CDR1 and CDR2 (germline): SGDLS, YYNGEE. V lost 0 bases and J lost 12, with 13 bases in between. The CDR3 is 13 amino acids. CDR3 loop: CASSVEGGGRQFF. In DNA form, the CDR3 reads TGTGCCAGCAGCGTAGAGGGGGGCGGTCGGCAGTTCTTC.

The chain links TRBV5-4 to TRBJ2-3; D remains unclear. CDR3 size: 11 residues. V lost 1 base and J 6 bases, leaving 3 bases between the germline ends. Per germline, CDR1 SGHNT and CDR2 YYREEE (reference sequence). In nucleotides, the CDR3 is TGTGCCAGCAGCTTGTCCGATACGCAGTATTTT. It translates to CASSLSDTQYF.

The chain is built from TRBV7-2 and TRBJ2-2; the D gene is possibly TRBD1 (5 bases). Trimming took off 6 bases at V and 7 bases at J, with 15 bases between the two ends. Germline CDR1 is SGHTA and CDR2 is FQGNSA. CDR3 size: 14 residues. The CDR3 DNA reads TGTGCCAGCAGGGGGCGAACTTCTGGCGGGGAGCTGTTTTTT. Translated, it gives CASRGRTSGGELFF.

The chain joins TRBV7-9 to TRBJ1-6; D is unresolved. Looked up from germline, CDR1 is SEHNR and CDR2 is FQNEAQ (reference sequence). V lost 1 base and J 6 bases, leaving 10 bases between the germline ends. The CDR3 length is 15 residues. CDR3 bases: TGTGCCAGCAGCTTAGAGGGTCTCGGTAATTCACCCCTCCACTTT. Its protein is CASSLEGLGNSPLHF.

The chain has TRBV7-2 and TRBJ1-2; D perhaps matches TRBD1 (5 bases). V was cut by 5 bases and J by 3 bases, with 16 bases left in between. The CDR3 length is 15 residues. Germline CDR1 SGHTA, CDR2 FQGNSA. The CDR3 here is CASSPGARGHYGYTF. In DNA form, the CDR3 reads TGTGCCAGCAGCCCAGGCGCGCGGGGCCACTATGGCTACACCTTC.

The sample holds one count of this clone. The CDR3 DNA follows: TGTGCCAGTCTAGAACCGACCGGTTATGCTGAAGCTTTCTTT. Amino acids: CASLEPTGYAEAFF. V usage is TRBV2 and J usage is TRBJ1-1; D unresolved. V gave up 9 bases and J gave up 6 bases, with 20 bases separating them. CDR1 and CDR2 (germline): SNHLY, FYNNEI. This CDR3 has 14 residues.